The 21 T cell receptor beta chains given below trace back to one sample, sequenced in a study of cytomegalovirus exposure and HLA in healthy donors. The repertoire was sequenced with immunoSEQ multiplex PCR; TCRdb's copy has only in-frame clones and lacks some. The data show roughly 330,000 clones, with roughly 87% seen just once and roughly 1.2% held by the top ten. The source material was PBMCs. These receptors came from a woman in her thirties in good health and CMV-seropositive.

This rearrangement joins TRBV4-1 to TRBJ2-7; TRBD1 matches 7 bases. The CDR3 spans 13 residues. Germline loops: CDR1 MGHRA, CDR2 YSYEKL. V shed 5 bases and J 6 bases; nucleotides not matched to a gene: 7. This chain's CDR3 is CASSFDRAGEQYF. The CDR3 region has the DNA TGCGCCAGCAGCTTCGACAGGGCCGGCGAGCAGTACTTC.

This clone came up once. The chain uses TRBV27 and TRBJ1-4; D possibly corresponds to TRBD1 (6 bases). V shed 1 base and J shed 3 bases, with 9 bases lying between them. The CDR3 runs 15 residues. Germline-derived CDR1 and CDR2 are MNHEY and SMNVEV (reference sequence). The CDR3 region has the DNA TGTGCCAGCAGTTTATACGCAGGGGCTAATGAAAAACTGTTTTTT. Translation gives CASSLYAGANEKLFF.

The V gene is TRBV9, the J gene TRBJ1-2; D might be TRBD1 (6 bases). Trimming removed 3 bases at V and 8 bases at J, with 11 bases between. Germline loops: CDR1 SGDLS, CDR2 YYNGEE. The CDR3 totals 12 residues. The CDR3 region is CASSDRVWGYTF. Written as DNA, the CDR3 is TGTGCCAGCAGCGACAGGGTTTGGGGCTACACCTTC.

The V call is TRBV27, the J call TRBJ1-2; D possibly corresponds to TRBD1 (5 bases). The CDR3 spans 13 residues. The germline V and J ends were trimmed by 4 bases and 8 bases, with 14 bases remaining between them. Germline CDR1 is MNHEY and CDR2 is SMNVEV (reference sequence). The CDR3 region is CASSSWTEGGYTF. Written as DNA, the CDR3 is TGTGCCAGCAGTTCCTGGACTGAGGGGGGCTACACCTTC.

The V call is TRBV28, the J call TRBJ1-6; TRBD1 matches at 10 bases. V lost 4 bases and J lost 7; bases outside the gene matches: 4. The CDR3 extends over 15 amino acids. The germline V gene encodes CDR1 MDHEN and CDR2 SYDVKM. CDR3 loop: CASSSGTGVNSPLHF. CDR3 coding DNA: TGTGCCAGCAGTTCGGGGACAGGGGTGAATTCACCCCTCCACTTT.

This chain's CDR3 is CAWTPRLGDSPLHF. The CDR3 coding sequence is TGTGCCTGGACCCCTCGGTTGGGGGATTCACCCCTCCACTTT. The chain links TRBV30 to TRBJ1-6; D is perhaps TRBD1 (5 bases). CDR3 size: 14 residues. Deletions cut 4 bases from V and 8 bases from J, with 15 bases between. Germline CDR1 GTSNPN, CDR2 SVGIG (reference sequence). The full variable domain, its missing parts supplied by reference TRBV30 and TRBJ1-6, is SQTIHQWPATLVQPVGSPLSLECTVEGTSNPNLYWYRQAAGRGLQLLFYSVGIGQISSEVPQNLSASRPQDRQFILSSKKLLLSDSGFYLCAWTPRLGDSPLHFGNGTRLTVT.

The chain couples TRBV19 to TRBJ1-2; D remains unclear. The CDR3 contains 11 residues. The germline V and J ends were trimmed by 8 bases and 8 bases, with 12 bases remaining between them. Germline assignment: CDR1 LNHDA and CDR2 SQIVND (reference sequence). DNA for the CDR3: TGTGCCAGTTCCACTGGGCCCGGCTACACCTTC. Its translation: CASSTGPGYTF.

The gene calls are TRBV18 and TRBJ1-2; maybe TRBD1 (6 bases). Germline V gives CDR1 KGHSH, CDR2 LQKENI. V shed 6 bases and J shed 4 bases, with 12 bases lying between them. This CDR3 contains 13 residues. CDR3 sequence (DNA): TGTGCCAGCTCGTCCGGACAGCTCTATGGCTACACCTTC. It translates to CASSSGQLYGYTF.

The V call is TRBV27, the J call TRBJ2-6, with 12 bases that match TRBD1. The junction had 6 bases not matched to a gene; V was cut back by 4 bases and J by 2 bases. The CDR3 spans 18 residues. Germline V gene data show CDR1 as MNHEY and CDR2 as SMNVEV (reference sequence). CDR3 protein: CASSSYRDRGPGANVLTF. CDR3 bases: TGTGCCAGCAGTTCCTACCGGGACAGGGGGCCTGGGGCCAACGTCCTGACTTTC.

This clone has a handful of counts. The chain couples TRBV2 to TRBJ2-2, with D perhaps matching TRBD1 (6 bases). Trimming shortened V by 8 bases and J by 4 bases, and 11 bases separated the two germline ends. The CDR3 extends over 13 amino acids. Germline CDR1 SNHLY, CDR2 FYNNEI. DNA of the CDR3: TGTGCCAGCCACAGGGAAACCACCGGGGAGCTGTTTTTT. It codes for CASHRETTGELFF.

The genes are TRBV11-2 and TRBJ2-7; 7 nucleotides agree with TRBD2. The germline CDR1 and CDR2 sequences are SGHAT and FQNNGV. This CDR3 region has 18 residues. Trimming cost V 4 bases and J 3 bases; bases outside gene matches: 18. As DNA, the CDR3 is TGTGCCAGCAGCTCCCCTGTGAGGGAGGGCCTTTCGTACTACGAGCAGTACTTC. Translating gives CASSSPVREGLSYYEQYF.

CDR3 amino acids: CASSQAADYEQYF. For the CDR3, the DNA is TGCGCCAGCAGCCAAGCAGCGGACTACGAGCAGTACTTC. This chain links TRBV4-1 with TRBJ2-7; D may be TRBD2 (5 bases). V lost 1 base and J lost 3, with 7 bases in between. The germline gives CDR1 MGHRA, CDR2 YSYEKL. The CDR3 runs to 13 residues.

The CDR3 protein is CASSWGGLGDEQFF. The CDR3 nucleotides read TGCGCCAGCAGCTGGGGAGGGCTCGGGGATGAGCAGTTCTTC. This chain connects TRBV5-1 to TRBJ2-1; 7 bases line up with TRBD2. The CDR3 is 14 residues long. Germline V gene lookup returns CDR1 SGHRS and CDR2 YFSETQ. After removal of 3 bases from V and 8 bases from J, the junction contained 8 bases not matched to a gene.

The J gene is TRBJ2-1, the V gene TRBV6-6, with 11 bases fitting TRBD2. Germline CDR1 and CDR2: MNHNY and SVGAGI (reference sequence). The CDR3 is 16 residues long. Trimming removed 5 bases from V and 7 bases from J; junction bases left unmatched: 10. The CDR3 is CASSPLAGGFLNEQFF. The CDR3 region has the DNA TGTGCCAGCAGTCCTCTAGCGGGGGGATTTCTTAATGAGCAGTTCTTC.

The CDR3 DNA reads TGCGCCAGCAGCCAAGAACAACACCGGGTCCTCATATATTTT. Its translation: CASSQEQHRVLIYF. This rearrangement joins TRBV4-1 to TRBJ1-3; D not certain. V lost 0 bases and J lost 12, with 15 bases in between. Germline V gene sequence: CDR1 MGHRA, CDR2 YSYEKL. This CDR3 spans 14 amino acids.

V usage is TRBV7-6 and J usage is TRBJ1-2, with a weak D call TRBD1 (5 bases). The V end lost 5 bases, the J end lost 4 bases, and 11 bases lay between the germline ends. CDR1 is SGHVS, CDR2 FNYEAQ, per germline. The CDR3 runs to 13 residues. CDR3 DNA sequence: TGTGCCAGCAGCCCGGGGGGACCCTATGGCTACACCTTC. Translation: CASSPGGPYGYTF.

This clone was recorded only once. This chain connects TRBV4-2 to TRBJ2-7; TRBD2 is a possible D gene (5 bases). Germline lookup yields CDR1 LGHNA and CDR2 YNFKEQ. The CDR3 has 13 amino acids. V lost 0 bases and J 6 bases, leaving 9 bases between the germline ends. CDR3 nucleotides: TGTGCCAGCAGCCAAGATAGCGTGTCCGAGCAGTACTTC. Its protein product is CASSQDSVSEQYF.

V and J are TRBV6-5 and TRBJ1-1; possible D gene TRBD1, 6 bases. Germline V gives CDR1 MNHEY, CDR2 SVGAGI. The CDR3 loop spans 15 amino acids. Trimming cost V 5 bases and J 1 base, with 14 bases left between them. The CDR3 sequence: CASSRTGSGNTEAFF. The CDR3 region has the DNA TGTGCCAGCAGTCGCACAGGGTCAGGGAACACTGAAGCTTTCTTT.

The chain has TRBV4-1 and TRBJ2-5; 9 bases match TRBD1. The CDR3 contains 13 residues. Trimming at V came to 4 bases and at J to 7 bases, leaving 4 bases not matched to a gene. Germline CDR1 reads MGHRA; CDR2 reads YSYEKL. CDR3 in amino acids: CASSPTGGGTQYF. The CDR3 DNA is TGCGCCAGCAGCCCGACAGGGGGGGGGACCCAGTACTTC.

J is TRBJ2-2 and V is TRBV2, with 16 bases identical to TRBD2. CDR3 length: 19 amino acids. Germline V gene lookup returns CDR1 SNHLY and CDR2 FYNNEI. The junction had 9 bases not matched to a gene; V was cut back by 5 bases and J by 3 bases. CDR3: CASSFPGGLAGGYTGELFF. Written as DNA, the CDR3 is TGTGCCAGCAGTTTCCCCGGGGGACTAGCGGGAGGGTACACCGGGGAGCTGTTTTTT.

CDR3 sequence (DNA): TGTGCCTGGAGTGTAATGGGTTACGAGCAGTACTTC. This gives the protein CAWSVMGYEQYF. V usage is TRBV30 and J usage is TRBJ2-7, with D unresolved. CDR1 and CDR2 (germline): GTSNPN, SVGIG (reference sequence). The V and J ends lost 0 bases and 4 bases respectively, with 7 bases between them. The CDR3 covers 12 residues.